The sequence of this T cell receptor (beta chain) was determined in a study of tumor-infiltrating lymphocytes in primary liver carcinoma (TCRdb year 2017). Concerning the study at large: Hepatocellular carcinoma (four) or combined HCC and intrahepatic cholangiocarcinoma (one) was present in the five patients, who were three men and two women aged 30 to 69 years. The tumors of the five patients were staged as T1-T3 N0M0, with maximum diameters ranging from roughly 4 to 10 cm. Samples yielded roughly 3.5 to 7.13 million productive TCRbeta reads; read depth did not differ significantly between tissue types. High reproducibility was observed for the technical replicate repertoires, with mean shared-clone rates approximately 0.9 and correlation coefficients above 0.98. Across five regions of each liver tumor, along with adjacent normal tissue and blood, the study brought together TCRbeta repertoire sequencing, expression microarrays and whole-exome sequencing. A total of roughly 35 specimens from 5 patients, comprising approximately 25 tumor regions, 5 adjacent noncancerous liver tissues and 5 peripheral blood samples, were covered by TCRbeta repertoire sequencing.

Total RNA and DNA were co-extracted from approximately 20-30 mg of bulk tissue with the AllPrep DNA/RNA mini kit, without cell sorting. Between late 2015 and early 2016, about five patients in China with histopathologically diagnosed primary liver carcinoma had their tumors surgically resected. Chronic HBV infection was present in the patients, and the patients were treatment-naive at sampling. Pieces of fresh tumor and adjacent tissue were cut in half, with one half kept in RNAlater at -80 degrees C and the other half sent for histology. General study outcomes and caveats: Only the TCR beta chain was sequenced, so true repertoire diversity is likely underestimated because unpaired alpha chains were not captured. Since the samples were bulk and unsorted, there was no way to compare CD4+ and CD8+ T cell repertoires. A significantly larger repertoire fraction was made up by the top 250 clones in tumors than in blood (p = 0.039). With just four or five patients in the study, the authors point out that the findings should be validated in a larger study. Pairs of tumor regions showed greater repertoire overlap (mean roughly 35%) than tumor-adjacent pairs (roughly 17%) or tumor-blood pairs (about 15%), which is consistent with antigen-driven expansion.

TCRbeta-specific cDNA was reverse-transcribed from 500 ng total RNA using a constant-region primer and ProtoScript II reverse transcriptase. The TCRbeta libraries were prepared through three rounds of nested multiplex PCR following a slightly modified ARM-PCR procedure. Each of the first two PCR rounds ran for about 10 cycles and used multiplex TRBV1-TRBV30 forward primers together with a Cbeta reverse primer. A final 25-cycle PCR with Deep VentR polymerase added sample barcodes and Illumina adapters. Before sequencing, amplicons of 200-500 bp were purified from gel using a QIAquick gel extraction kit. An Illumina HiSeq 2500 was used to sequence the TCRbeta amplicons, generating 250-bp paired-end reads. Under the source paper's analysis protocol: Trimmomatic v0.33 was used to quality-trim the reads, and FLASH v1.2.11 was used to merge paired reads so that full CDR3 sequences could be recovered. MiGEC v1.2.1b assigned V, D and J germline segments to the rearranged TCRbeta sequences. Clonotype statistics and Shannon-Wiener diversity indices were calculated with VDJtools v1.0.0. Except for diversity analysis, only each sample's 250 most abundant clonotypes were used in subsequent analyses to reduce sampling bias. TCRdb cleaned the public reads at Q25 with fastp, built clones with MiXCR and kept in-frame beta chains. Every entry covers one CDR3 protein and lists the most common genes and DNA from its rows. For this entry, the V and J calls and clone size follow TCRdb and not the study's own pipeline. The sample table holds about 120,000 distinct CDR3 sequences, of which approximately 68% were seen once. Of the sample, about 8% falls within the top ten clones.

The CDR3 sequence holds 15 residues, the cysteine and phenylalanine included. Just CDR3 DNA is preserved here, 45 bases in frame from base 1. CDR1 and CDR2, per the germline V gene (reference sequence), are SEHNR and FQNEAQ. As concerns this clonotype: No antigen is known for it. An end of the junction differs from the germline gene, which may be a read error.

This chain joins TRBV7-9 to TRBJ2-3, and the D gene may be TRBD2, 6 bases matching. Sequenced material: tumor-adjacent normal liver tissue. The sequence derives from a woman aged 60 to 75 with primary liver carcinoma and hepatitis B virus infection. The base sequence is TGTGCCAGCTGCTCCCGAGCGGGCTCCACAAATACGCAGTATTTT. Its protein product is CASCSRAGSTNTQYF.